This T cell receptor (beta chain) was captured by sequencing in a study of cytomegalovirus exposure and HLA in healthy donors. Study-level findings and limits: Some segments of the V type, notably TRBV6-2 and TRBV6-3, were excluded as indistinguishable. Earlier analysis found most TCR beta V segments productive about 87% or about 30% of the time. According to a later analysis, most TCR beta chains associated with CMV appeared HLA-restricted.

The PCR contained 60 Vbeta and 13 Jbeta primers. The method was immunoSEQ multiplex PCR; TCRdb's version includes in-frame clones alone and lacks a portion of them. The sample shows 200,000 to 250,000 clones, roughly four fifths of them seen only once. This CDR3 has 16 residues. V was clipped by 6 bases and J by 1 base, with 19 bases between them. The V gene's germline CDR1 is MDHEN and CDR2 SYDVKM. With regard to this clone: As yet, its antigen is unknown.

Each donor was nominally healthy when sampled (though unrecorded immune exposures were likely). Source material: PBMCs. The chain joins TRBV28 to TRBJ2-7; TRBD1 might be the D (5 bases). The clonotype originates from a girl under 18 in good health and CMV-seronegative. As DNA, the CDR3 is TGTGCCAGCAGCCTCACAGGTTTTAAGTTGTCCTACGAGCAGTACTTC. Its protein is CASSLTGFKLSYEQYF.